This T cell receptor beta chain came from a study of OX40 agonist ivuxolimab in advanced cancers. Whole-study context: Treatment of patients was with ivuxolimab, an agonistic anti-OX40 (CD134) antibody. Every patient in dose escalation had hepatocellular carcinoma, melanoma, renal cell or head and neck cancer. Roughly two fifths of patients had received prior checkpoint inhibitor therapy.

Collection of blood occurred at baseline, at cycle 4 day 1, and at cycle 7 day 1. This CDR3 spans 14 amino acids. Looked up from germline, CDR1 is MNHEY and CDR2 is SMNVEV (reference sequence). V gave up 3 bases and J gave up 7 bases; unmatched junction bases: 6. The data were produced by immunoSEQ multiplex PCR, yet TCRdb's version contains in-frame clones alone and is incomplete. The data contain tens of thousands of clones, more than 75% of them singletons. The sequence was collected from an adult with an advanced solid tumor such as melanoma, head and neck, liver or kidney cancer. The rearrangement links TRBV27 to TRBJ2-3, with TRBD1 matching over 8 bases. Sequenced here: CD4+ or CD8+ T cells sorted from blood, sampled in a trial of the OX40 agonist ivuxolimab. The chain's CDR3 is CASSFFQGANTQYF. The CDR3 bases are TGTGCCAGCAGTTTTTTCCAGGGGGCTAATACGCAGTATTTT.